One sample yielded the 10 T cell receptor beta chains listed below, sequenced in a study of T cells in localized non-small cell lung cancer (dated by TCRdb to 2018 to 2021). The library was generated by the immunoSEQ multiplex PCR assay. TCRdb re-hosts the immuneACCESS table, in-frame sequences only. Its copies lack some clones; in the studies checked, an unresolved V gene accounts for under half of them, and the cause for the rest is not known. This sample gives about 78,000 clones in total; approximately 84% of them show up just once. Together, the top ten hold 2.5% to 3% of the sample. The sequenced sample was peripheral blood, obtained before any cancer treatment. The receptors stem from a man aged 40 to 69 with stage I lung adenocarcinoma.

This clone has a handful of counts. One end of the junction does not line up with germline, which may come from a read error. The rearrangement joins TRBV6-5 to TRBJ1-2; possible D gene TRBD1, 5 bases. The CDR3 has 11 residues. Germline lookup yields CDR1 MNHEY and CDR2 SVGAGI. CDR3 sequence reads: CASSYEQALLF. In DNA form, the CDR3 reads TGTGCCAGCAGTTACGAACAGGCCTTGCTATTC.

V gene TRBV15 combines with J gene TRBJ2-1; 8 bases agree with TRBD1. CDR3 length equals 15 residues. V dropped 3 bases and J dropped 0; count of bases not matched to a gene: 1. Germline V gene lookup returns CDR1 LNHNV and CDR2 YYDKDF (reference sequence). The CDR3 loop reads CATSSDRGSYNEQFF. The CDR3 DNA sequence: TGTGCCACCAGCAGCGACAGGGGCTCCTACAATGAGCAGTTCTTC.

The genes are TRBV6-5 and TRBJ2-2; D ambiguous. The CDR3 loop spans 14 amino acids. From germline, CDR1 is MNHEY and CDR2 SVGAGI. V was trimmed by 6 bases and J by 2 bases, leaving 10 bases between them. The CDR3 loop reads CASRALLNTGELFF. CDR3 sequence (DNA): TGTGCCAGCAGGGCCTTACTAAACACCGGGGAGCTGTTTTTT.

The chain has TRBV30 and TRBJ2-3, with D perhaps matching TRBD2 (7 bases). Germline lookup yields CDR1 GTSNPN and CDR2 SVGIG (reference sequence). There are 12 residues in the CDR3. Trimming shortened V by 4 bases and J by 3 bases, and 8 bases separated the two germline ends. The CDR3 coding sequence is TGTGCCTGGAAGGGGGGGACAGATACGCAGTATTTT. Translating it yields CAWKGGTDTQYF.

This chain uses TRBV10-3 with TRBJ2-4; D perhaps matches TRBD2 (6 bases). Trimming stripped 0 bases from V and 1 base from J, with 10 bases between. In germline, CDR1 is ENHRY, CDR2 SYGVKD. The length of the CDR3 is 16 residues. The CDR3 sequence is CAISESGGPAKNIQYF. In DNA, the CDR3 is TGTGCCATCAGTGAGTCGGGGGGACCGGCCAAAAACATTCAGTACTTC.

The chain carries TRBV29-1 and TRBJ1-2, with D hard to call. The germline V gene has CDR1 SQVTM and CDR2 ANQGSEA. Trimming pared 1 base from V and 2 bases from J, leaving 8 bases between. The CDR3 runs 13 residues. CDR3 nucleotides: TGCAGCGTTGAAGTCACCCTAAACTATGGCTACACCTTC. Amino acid sequence: CSVEVTLNYGYTF.

The chain links TRBV15 to TRBJ1-1; D possibly corresponds to TRBD1 (6 bases). Looked up from germline, CDR1 is LNHNV and CDR2 is YYDKDF (reference sequence). The CDR3 runs to 14 residues. Trimming shortened V by 0 bases and J by 4 bases, and 9 bases separated the two germline ends. The CDR3 region is CATSRERGGTEAFF. The CDR3 DNA follows: TGTGCCACCAGCAGAGAAAGAGGGGGCACTGAAGCTTTCTTT.

The V call is TRBV5-4, the J call TRBJ2-5; 8 bases align to TRBD1. The CDR3 totals 15 residues. Looked up from germline, CDR1 is SGHNT and CDR2 is YYREEE (reference sequence). J was trimmed by 1 base and V by 3 bases; bases with no gene match: 5. The CDR3 DNA is TGTGCCAGCAGCTCCCCGGACAGGGTCCAAGAGACCCAGTACTTC. It yields the protein CASSSPDRVQETQYF.

This chain uses TRBV5-1 with TRBJ1-1; possibly TRBD1 for D (6 bases). V lost 0 bases, J lost 4 bases, and 16 bases lay in between. Germline V gene sequence: CDR1 SGHRS, CDR2 YFSETQ. CDR3 length equals 16 residues. In nucleotides, the CDR3 is TGCGCCAGCAGCTTGGAAAGGGGGGCATCGGCCACTGAAGCTTTCTTT. It specifies CASSLERGASATEAFF.

The chain recombines TRBV29-1 with TRBJ1-2; 7 bases agree with TRBD1. This CDR3 region has 13 residues. V trimming: 7 bases; J trimming: 7 bases; junction bases outside the gene matches: 12. CDR1 and CDR2 (germline): SQVTM, ANQGSEA. CDR3 nucleotide sequence: TGCAGCGCCGAGAGGACAGGTCTTGGTGGCTACACCTTC. This translates into CSAERTGLGGYTF.